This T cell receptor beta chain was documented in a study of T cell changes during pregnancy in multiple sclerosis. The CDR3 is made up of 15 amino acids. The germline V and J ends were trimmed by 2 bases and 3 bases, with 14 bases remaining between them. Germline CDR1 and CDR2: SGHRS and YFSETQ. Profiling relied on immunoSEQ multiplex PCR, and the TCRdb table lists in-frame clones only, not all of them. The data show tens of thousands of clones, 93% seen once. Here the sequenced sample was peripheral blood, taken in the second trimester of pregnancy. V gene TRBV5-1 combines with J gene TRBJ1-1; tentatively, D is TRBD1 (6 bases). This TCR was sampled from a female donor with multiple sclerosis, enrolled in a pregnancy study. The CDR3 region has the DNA TGCGCCAGCAGCTTCTTAGGTGAGGGGGACACTGAAGCTTTCTTT. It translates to CASSFLGEGDTEAFF.